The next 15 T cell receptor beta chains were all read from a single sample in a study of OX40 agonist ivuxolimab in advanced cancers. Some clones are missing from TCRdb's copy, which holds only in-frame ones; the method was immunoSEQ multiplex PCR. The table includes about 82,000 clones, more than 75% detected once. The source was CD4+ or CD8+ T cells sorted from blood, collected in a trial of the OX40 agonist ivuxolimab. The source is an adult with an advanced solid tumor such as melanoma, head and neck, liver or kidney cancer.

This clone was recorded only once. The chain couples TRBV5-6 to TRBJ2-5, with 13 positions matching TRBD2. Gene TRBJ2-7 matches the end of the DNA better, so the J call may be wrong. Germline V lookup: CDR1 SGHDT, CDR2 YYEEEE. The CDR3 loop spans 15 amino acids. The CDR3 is CASTSGLAGSYEQYF. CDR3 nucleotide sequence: TGTGCCAGCACCTCGGGACTAGCGGGATCCTACGAGCAGTACTTC.

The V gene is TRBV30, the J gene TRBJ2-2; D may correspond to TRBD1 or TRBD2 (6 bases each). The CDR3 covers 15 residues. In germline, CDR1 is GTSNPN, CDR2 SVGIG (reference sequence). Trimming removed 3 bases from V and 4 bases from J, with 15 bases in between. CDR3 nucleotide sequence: TGTGCCTGGAGGAAACCCGGGGGCCTCACCGGGGAGCTGTTTTTT. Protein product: CAWRKPGGLTGELFF.

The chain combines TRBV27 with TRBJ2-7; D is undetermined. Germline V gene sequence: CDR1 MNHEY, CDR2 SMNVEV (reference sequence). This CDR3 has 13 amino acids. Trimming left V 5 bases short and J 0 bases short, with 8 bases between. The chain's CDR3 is CASSPRVSYEQYF. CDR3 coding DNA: TGTGCCAGCAGTCCTCGGGTCTCCTACGAGCAGTACTTC.

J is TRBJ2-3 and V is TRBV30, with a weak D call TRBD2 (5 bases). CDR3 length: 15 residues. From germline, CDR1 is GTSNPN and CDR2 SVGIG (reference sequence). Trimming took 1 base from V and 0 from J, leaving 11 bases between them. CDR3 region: CAWSAGLASTDTQYF. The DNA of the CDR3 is TGTGCCTGGAGTGCGGGGTTAGCTAGCACAGATACGCAGTATTTT.

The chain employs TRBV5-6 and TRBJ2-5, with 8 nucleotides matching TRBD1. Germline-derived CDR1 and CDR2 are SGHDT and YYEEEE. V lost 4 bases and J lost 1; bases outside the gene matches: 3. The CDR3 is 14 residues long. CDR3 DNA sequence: TGTGCCAGCAGCGTTGGACAGGGCCAAGAGACCCAGTACTTC. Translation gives CASSVGQGQETQYF.

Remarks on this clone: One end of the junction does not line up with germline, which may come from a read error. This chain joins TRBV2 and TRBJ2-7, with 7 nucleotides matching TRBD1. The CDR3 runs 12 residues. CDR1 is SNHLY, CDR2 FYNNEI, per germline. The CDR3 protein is CASSGQGMGPNF. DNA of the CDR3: TGTGCCAGCAGTGGACAGGGTATGGGCCCCAACTTC.

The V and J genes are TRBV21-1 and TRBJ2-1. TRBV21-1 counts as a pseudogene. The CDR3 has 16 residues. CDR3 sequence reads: CASSKETKGMDNEQFF. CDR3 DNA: TGTGCCAGCAGCAAAGAGACAAAGGGAATGGATAATGAGCAGTTCTTC.

In nucleotides, the CDR3 is TGTGCCATCAGTGAGTCTAGCAGGGGCGAGGACGAGCAGTACTTC. Translating it yields CAISESSRGEDEQYF. This chain links TRBV10-3 with TRBJ2-7, with a tentative D call TRBD1 (6 bases). CDR1 and CDR2 (germline): ENHRY, SYGVKD. This CDR3 spans 15 amino acids. V dropped 0 bases and J dropped 5 bases, with 14 bases sitting between them.

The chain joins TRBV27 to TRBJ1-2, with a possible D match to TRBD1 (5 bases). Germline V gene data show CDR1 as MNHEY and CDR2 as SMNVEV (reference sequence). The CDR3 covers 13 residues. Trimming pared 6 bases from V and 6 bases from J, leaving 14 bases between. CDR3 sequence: CASRGVGLNGYTF. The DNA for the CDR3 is TGTGCCAGCAGGGGGGTCGGGTTAAATGGCTACACCTTC.

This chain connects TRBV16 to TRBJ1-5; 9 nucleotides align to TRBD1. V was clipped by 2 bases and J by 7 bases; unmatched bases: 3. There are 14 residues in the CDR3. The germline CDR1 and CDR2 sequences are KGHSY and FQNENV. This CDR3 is CASSQATGGQPQHF. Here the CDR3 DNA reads TGTGCCAGCAGCCAAGCCACAGGGGGCCAGCCCCAGCATTTT.

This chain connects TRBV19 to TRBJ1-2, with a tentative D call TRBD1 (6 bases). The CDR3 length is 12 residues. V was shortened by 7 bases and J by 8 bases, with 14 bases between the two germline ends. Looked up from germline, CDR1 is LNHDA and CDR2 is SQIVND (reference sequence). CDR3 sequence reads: CASNKAGVGYTF. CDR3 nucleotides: TGTGCCAGTAACAAGGCAGGGGTCGGCTACACCTTC.

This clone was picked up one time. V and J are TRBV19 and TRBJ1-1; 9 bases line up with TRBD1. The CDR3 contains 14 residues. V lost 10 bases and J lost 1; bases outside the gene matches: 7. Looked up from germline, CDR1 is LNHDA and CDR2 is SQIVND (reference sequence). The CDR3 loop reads CATRQGGRNTEAFF. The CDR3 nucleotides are TGTGCCACCCGACAGGGGGGGAGGAACACTGAAGCTTTCTTT.

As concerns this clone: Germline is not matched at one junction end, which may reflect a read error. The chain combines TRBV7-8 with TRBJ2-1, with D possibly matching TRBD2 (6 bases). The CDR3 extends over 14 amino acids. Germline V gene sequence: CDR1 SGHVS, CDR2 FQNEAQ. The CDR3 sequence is CASSLELDYDEQFF. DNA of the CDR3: TGTGCCAGCAGCTTAGAATTGGACTACGATGAGCAGTTCTTC.

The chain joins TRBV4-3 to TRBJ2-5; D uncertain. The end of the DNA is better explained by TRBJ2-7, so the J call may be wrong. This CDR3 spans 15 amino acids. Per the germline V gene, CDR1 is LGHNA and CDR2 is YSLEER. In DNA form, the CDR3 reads TGCGCCAGCAGCCAAGATCCCCTCCCCTCCTACGAGCAGTACTTC. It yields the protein CASSQDPLPSYEQYF.

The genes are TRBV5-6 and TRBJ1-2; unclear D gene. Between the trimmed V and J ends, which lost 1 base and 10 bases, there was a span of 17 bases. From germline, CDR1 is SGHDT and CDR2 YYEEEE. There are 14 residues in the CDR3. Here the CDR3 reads CASSLRIGQIVYTF. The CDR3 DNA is TGTGCCAGCAGCTTGAGGATAGGGCAGATTGTCTACACCTTC.